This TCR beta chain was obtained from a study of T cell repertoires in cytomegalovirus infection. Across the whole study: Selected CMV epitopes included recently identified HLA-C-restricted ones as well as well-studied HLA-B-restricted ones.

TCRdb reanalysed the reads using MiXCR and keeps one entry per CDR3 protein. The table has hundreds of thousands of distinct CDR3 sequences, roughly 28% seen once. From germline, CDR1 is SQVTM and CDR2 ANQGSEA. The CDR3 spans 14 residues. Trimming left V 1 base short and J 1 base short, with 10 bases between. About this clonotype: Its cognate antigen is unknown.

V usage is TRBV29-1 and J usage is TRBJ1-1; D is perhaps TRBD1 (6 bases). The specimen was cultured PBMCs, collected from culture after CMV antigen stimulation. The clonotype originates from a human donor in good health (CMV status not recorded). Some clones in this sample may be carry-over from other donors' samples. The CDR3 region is CSVEVDRRNTEAFF. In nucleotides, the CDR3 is TGCAGCGTTGAAGTAGACAGGAGGAACACTGAAGCTTTCTTT.